This record concerns one T cell receptor (beta chain) sequence. These data are taken from a study of cytomegalovirus exposure and HLA in healthy donors. The table came from immunoSEQ multiplex PCR; TCRdb's copy has only in-frame clones and leaves some out. Among around 300,000 clones listed, 75% to 90% were seen once. Sequences were obtained from PBMCs. The TCR comes from a woman younger than 45 in good health and CMV-seropositive.

CDR3 sequence reads: CASSSSGSWTDTQYF. The CDR3 coding sequence is TGTGCCAGCAGCTCTAGCGGGAGTTGGACAGATACGCAGTATTTT. The rearrangement uses TRBV27 and TRBJ2-3, with 10 bases identical to TRBD2. The CDR3 covers 15 residues. Germline assignment: CDR1 MNHEY and CDR2 SMNVEV (reference sequence). Trimming cost V 6 bases and J 3 bases; bases outside gene matches: 6.